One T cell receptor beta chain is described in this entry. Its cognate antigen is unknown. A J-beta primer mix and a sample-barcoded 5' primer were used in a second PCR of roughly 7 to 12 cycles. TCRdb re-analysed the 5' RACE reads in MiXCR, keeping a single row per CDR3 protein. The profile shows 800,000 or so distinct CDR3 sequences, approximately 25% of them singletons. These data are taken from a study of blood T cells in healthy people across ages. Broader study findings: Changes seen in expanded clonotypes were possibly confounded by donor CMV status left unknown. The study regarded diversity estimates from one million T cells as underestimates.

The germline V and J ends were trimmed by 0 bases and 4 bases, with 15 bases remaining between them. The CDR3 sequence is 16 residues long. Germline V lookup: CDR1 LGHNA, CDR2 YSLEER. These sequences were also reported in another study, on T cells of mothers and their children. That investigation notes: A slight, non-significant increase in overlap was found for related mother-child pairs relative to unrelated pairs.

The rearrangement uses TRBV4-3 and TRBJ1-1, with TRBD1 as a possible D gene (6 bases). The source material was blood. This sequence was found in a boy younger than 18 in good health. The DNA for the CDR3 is TGCGCCAGCAGCCAAGATCAAGGGGGGTGGGGCACTGAAGCTTTCTTT. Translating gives CASSQDQGGWGTEAFF.